This T cell receptor (beta chain) emerged from a study of identifying expanded T cells in peripheral blood. Notes on the study in general: Roughly 1.2 clones differed between technical replicates, versus approximately 17 and 20 over time.

This CDR3 comprises 16 residues. V lost 4 bases, J lost 6 bases, and 11 bases stayed unmatched. Germline V CDR1 and CDR2: SGHRS, YFSETQ. As concerns this clone: Its target is unknown.

Clones were read by immunoSEQ multiplex PCR, and TCRdb kept only the in-frame ones, dropping some. Of around 90,000 clones detected, more than 70% appear once; the ten largest clones hold approximately 4%. This TCR was sampled from a person aged 18 to 70 in good health. The sample taken for sequencing was blood. This chain links TRBV5-1 with TRBJ1-2; 11 positions match TRBD1. In DNA form, the CDR3 reads TGCGCCAGCAGCAACAGCCCCGGGACAGGGGGGCATGGCTACACCTTC. Residues: CASSNSPGTGGHGYTF.